This T cell receptor beta chain was retrieved from a study of PD-1 blockade in classical Hodgkin lymphoma. Autologous stem cell transplantation was followed by relapse in every patient, and brentuximab vedotin exposure varied. CDR3 length: 13 residues. The V gene lost 4 bases and the J gene lost 4 bases, with 11 bases spanning the gap. From germline, CDR1 is SGHNT and CDR2 YYREEE (reference sequence). The method was immunoSEQ multiplex PCR; TCRdb's version includes in-frame clones alone and lacks a portion of them. This repertoire shows under 100,000 clones, approximately 83% found once; its top ten account for 9% to 15%.

The receptor was isolated from a human donor with classical Hodgkin lymphoma. J is TRBJ1-2 and V is TRBV5-4; D is uncertain. Specimen: peripheral blood mononuclear cells (PBMCs), collected at baseline. CDR3 bases: TGTGCCAGCAGCCCCGCGAGGTTCTATGGCTACACCTTC. Its translation: CASSPARFYGYTF.